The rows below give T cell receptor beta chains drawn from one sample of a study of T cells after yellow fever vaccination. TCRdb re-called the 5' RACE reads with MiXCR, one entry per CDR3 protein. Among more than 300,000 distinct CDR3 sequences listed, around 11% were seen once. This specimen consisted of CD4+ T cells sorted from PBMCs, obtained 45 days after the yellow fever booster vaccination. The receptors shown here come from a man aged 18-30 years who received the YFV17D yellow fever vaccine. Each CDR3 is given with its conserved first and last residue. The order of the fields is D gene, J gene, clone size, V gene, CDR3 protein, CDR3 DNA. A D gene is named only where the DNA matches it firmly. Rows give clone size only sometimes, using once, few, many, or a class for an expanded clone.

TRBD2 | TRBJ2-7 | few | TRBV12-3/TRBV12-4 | CASSFVAGGASYEQYF | TGTGCCAGCAGTTTTGTTGCGGGGGGGGCATCCTACGAGCAGTACTTC
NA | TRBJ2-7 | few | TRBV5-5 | CASSPFGTYEQYF | TGTGCCAGCAGCCCATTTGGGACCTACGAGCAGTACTTC
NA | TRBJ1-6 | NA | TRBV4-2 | CASSQPRSGNNSPLHF | TGTGCCAGCAGCCAACCACGGTCAGGGAACAATTCACCCCTCCACTTT
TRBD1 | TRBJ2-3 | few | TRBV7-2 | CASSGTGRGDTQYF | TGTGCCAGCAGCGGGACAGGGAGGGGAGATACGCAGTATTTT
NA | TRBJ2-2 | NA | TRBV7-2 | CASSYRYTGELFF | TGTGCCAGCAGTTATCGATACACCGGGGAGCTGTTTTTT
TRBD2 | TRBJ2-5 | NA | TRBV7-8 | CASSLAGRGGIETQYF | TGTGCCAGCAGCTTAGCGGGTCGGGGGGGCATCGAGACCCAGTACTTC
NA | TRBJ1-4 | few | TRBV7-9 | CASSPHATNEKLFF | TGTGCCAGCAGCCCTCACGCAACTAATGAAAAACTGTTTTTT
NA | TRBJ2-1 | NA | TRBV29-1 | CSAPSRTNEQFF | TGCAGCGCGCCTAGCAGGACCAATGAGCAGTTCTTC
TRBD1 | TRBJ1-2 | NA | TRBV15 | CATSRVAGGGYTF | TGTGCCACCAGCAGAGTGGCAGGGGGCGGCTACACCTTC
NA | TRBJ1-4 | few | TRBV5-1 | CASSLKDGGEKLFF | TGCGCCAGCAGCTTGAAGGATGGAGGGGAAAAACTGTTTTTT
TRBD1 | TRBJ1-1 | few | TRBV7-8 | CASSRTFRGQGDTEAFF | TGTGCCAGCAGCCGTACCTTCCGAGGACAGGGTGACACTGAAGCTTTCTTT
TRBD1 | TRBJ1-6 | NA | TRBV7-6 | CASSAGQGNSPLHF | TGTGCCAGCAGTGCGGGACAGGGGAATTCACCCCTCCACTTT
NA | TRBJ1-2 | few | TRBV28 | CASSTGKPNYGYTF | TGTGCCAGCAGTACAGGGAAACCTAACTATGGCTACACCTTC
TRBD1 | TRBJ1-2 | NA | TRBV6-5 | CASTHGDRHPGGRGYTF | TGTGCCAGCACCCACGGGGACAGACACCCCGGGGGTAGGGGCTACACCTTC
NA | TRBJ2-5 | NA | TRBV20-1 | CSARDWGRGGQETQYF | TGCAGTGCTAGAGATTGGGGCAGGGGTGGTCAAGAGACCCAGTACTTC
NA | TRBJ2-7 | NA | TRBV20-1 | CSARQWTPSPEQYF | TGCAGTGCCAGACAATGGACCCCTTCACCCGAGCAGTACTTC
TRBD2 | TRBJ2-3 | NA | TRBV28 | CASTNPRTSGGRGDTQYF | TGTGCCAGCACCAATCCCCGGACTAGCGGGGGGCGGGGAGATACGCAGTATTTT
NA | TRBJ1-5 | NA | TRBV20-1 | CSAQNGEAIYSNQPQHF | TGCAGTGCACAGAACGGGGAGGCCATATATAGCAATCAGCCCCAGCATTTT
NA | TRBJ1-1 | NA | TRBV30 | CAWGARGTEAFF | TGTGCCTGGGGCGCCCGGGGCACTGAAGCTTTCTTT
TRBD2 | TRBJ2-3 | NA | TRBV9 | CASSPQAGGPGDTQYF | TGTGCCAGCAGCCCCCAGGCGGGGGGGCCTGGAGATACGCAGTATTTT
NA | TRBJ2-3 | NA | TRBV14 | CASSQDRPFTDTQYF | TGTGCCAGCAGCCAAGATCGTCCCTTCACAGATACGCAGTATTTT
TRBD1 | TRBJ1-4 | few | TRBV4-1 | CASSLGQGASNEKLFF | TGCGCCAGCAGCCTCGGACAGGGGGCATCTAATGAAAAACTGTTTTTT
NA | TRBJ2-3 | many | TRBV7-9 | CASGRTDTQYF | TGTGCGAGCGGACGCACAGATACGCAGTATTTT
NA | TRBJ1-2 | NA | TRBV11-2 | CASSPPGSRRDGYTF | TGTGCCAGCAGCCCCCCCGGGTCGCGGCGAGATGGCTACACCTTC
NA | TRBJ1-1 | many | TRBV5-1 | CASSLPSGARGTEAFF | TGCGCCAGCAGCCTACCCTCAGGGGCCCGGGGCACTGAAGCTTTCTTT